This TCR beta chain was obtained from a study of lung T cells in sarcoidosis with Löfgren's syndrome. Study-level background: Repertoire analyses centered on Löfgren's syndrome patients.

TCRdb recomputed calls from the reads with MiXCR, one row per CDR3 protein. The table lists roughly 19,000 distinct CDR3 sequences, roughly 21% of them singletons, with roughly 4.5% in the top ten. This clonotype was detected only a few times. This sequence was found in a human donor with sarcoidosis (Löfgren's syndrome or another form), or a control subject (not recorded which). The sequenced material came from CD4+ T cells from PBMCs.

The CDR3 nucleotides read TGTGCCTGGAGTCCGACGCTACGCACTGAAGCTTTCTTT. It codes for CAWSPTLRTEAFF. The chain joins TRBV30 to TRBJ1-1; no firm D call. V lost 2 bases and J lost 4, with 11 bases in between. The CDR3 length is 13 residues. Germline V lookup: CDR1 GTSNPN, CDR2 SVGIG (reference sequence).